This TCR beta chain stems from a study of vaccination effects on CD4 cells after COVID-19. General study findings and limits: The study got few convalescent patients and did not collect any early post-infection timepoints. There was marked clonal contraction among infection- and vaccine-induced clones late after vaccination.

The germline gives CDR1 KGHSH, CDR2 LQKENI. The CDR3 consists of 13 residues. The germline V and J ends were trimmed by 4 bases and 8 bases, with 12 bases remaining between them. This clone has a handful of counts. No antigen is known for it. Investigators separated out CD4+ T cells once approximately 9 days of culture had passed. The vaccine given was either BNT162b2 or mRNA-1273, in two doses. IL-2 medium supplanted half the medium on days 3 and 7. The protocol was immunoSEQ multiplex PCR, while the TCRdb copy is restricted to in-frame clones and leaves out a portion. In the table there are just over 55,000 clones, around 84% of which are singletons.

Sequenced material: CD4+ T cells from PBMCs cultured without peptide, taken after COVID-19 vaccination. The receptor's source is a human donor who received a COVID-19 vaccine. The rearrangement joins TRBV18 to TRBJ1-3, with D possibly being TRBD1 (6 bases). The CDR3: CASSQAGADTIYF. As DNA, the CDR3 is TGTGCCAGCTCACAGGCAGGGGCGGACACCATATATTTT.